Shown below are 12 T cell receptor beta chains from a single sample sequenced in a study of tumor-infiltrating lymphocytes in primary liver carcinoma. The investigators made TCR beta cDNA from about 0.45 ug total RNA, using a constant-region primer. Libraries of TCR beta came from three nested multiplex PCR rounds with slightly modified ARM-PCR. Use of TRBV1-TRBV30 forward primers with a C-beta reverse primer characterized the first two PCR rounds, which lasted around 11 cycles each. One entry per CDR3 protein results from TCRdb running MiXCR on the multiplex PCR reads. This sample has 100,000 or so distinct CDR3 sequences, with 69% found just once. RNA and DNA were co-extracted from roughly 20-30 mg of unsorted bulk tissue. The sequenced sample consisted of liver tumor tissue from sampling region 5. Subset here: tumor region T5, tumor centre. These receptors all come from an older woman with primary liver carcinoma and hepatitis B virus infection.

On this clonotype: Its ends do not fully match the called genes, so a read error is possible. V is TRBV11-2 and J is TRBJ2-2; tentative D call: TRBD1 (6 bases). The CDR3 consists of 15 residues. Per the germline V gene, CDR1 is SGHAT and CDR2 is FQNNGV. CDR3 sequence reads: CVSSPITGSTGELLF. The CDR3 nucleotides read TGTGTCAGCAGCCCTATCACAGGGTCCACCGGGGAGCTGCTTTTT. The full variable domain, completed using reference TRBV11-2 and TRBJ2-2, is EAGVAQSPRYKIIEKRQSVAFWCNPISGHATLYWYQQILGQGPKLLIQFQNNGVVDDSQLPKDRFSAERLKGVDSTLKIQPAKLEDSAVYLCVSSPITGSTGELLFGEGSRLTVL.

Details on this clonotype: As the CDR3 is not closed by the conserved phenylalanine or tryptophan, this likely results from a read error. Because the CDR3's place on the DNA is in doubt, the DNA is left out and the CDR3 is given as listed by TCRdb. V gene TRBV5-5 combines with J gene TRBJ2-5; the listed D gene, TRBD1, was not tested against the DNA. Inclusive of both ends, the CDR3 amounts to 16 amino acids. Per the germline V gene, CDR1 is SGHKS and CDR2 is YYEKEE (reference sequence). The CDR3 spells CASSSETGVSRETHYL.

J is TRBJ2-1 and V is TRBV28; D may match TRBD1 or TRBD2 (5 bases each). The length of the CDR3 is 15 residues. Germline CDR1 MDHEN, CDR2 SYDVKM. V lost 5 bases, J lost 0 bases, and 11 bases lay in between. The CDR3 region is CASSEGSPSYNEQFF. In DNA form, the CDR3 reads TGTGCCAGCAGTGAGGGGTCCCCCTCCTACAATGAGCAGTTCTTC.

V is TRBV29-1 and J is TRBJ2-7, with D perhaps TRBD1 (5 bases). The CDR3 loop spans 13 amino acids. Germline CDR1 is SQVTM and CDR2 is ANQGSEA. V shed 4 bases and J shed 13 bases, with 23 bases lying between them. The CDR3 DNA is TGCAGCGTTGTCCTCCAGGGTCTATACGAGCGATACTTC. Translating gives CSVVLQGLYERYF.

This clonotype was seen more than once but under ten times. The chain carries TRBV5-3 and TRBJ2-1; 9 bases agree with TRBD2. TRBV5-3 is assigned to the ORF class and has an uncertain function. Trimming removed 2 bases from V and 5 bases from J; junction bases left unmatched: 14. This CDR3 is built from 18 residues. CDR3 nucleotide sequence: TGTGCCAGAAGCTTTTCCCAAAAATATGCGGGAGGGAACAATGAGCAGTTCTTC. Amino acids: CARSFSQKYAGGNNEQFF.

In its sample, this clonotype was seen many times. The chain combines TRBV30 with TRBJ2-7; D possibly corresponds to TRBD2 (5 bases). Deletions cut 4 bases from V and 7 bases from J, with 11 bases between. CDR3 length: 11 amino acids. Germline V gene data show CDR1 as GTSNPN and CDR2 as SVGIG (reference sequence). CDR3 sequence (DNA): TGTGCCTGGACGTGGGAGTCAGAGCAGTACTTC. It codes for CAWTWESEQYF.

As to this clonotype: A read error is possible here, since a much larger clone lies one base away. The chain employs TRBV7-9 and TRBJ2-5; 9 nucleotides match TRBD2. This CDR3 is 17 amino acids long. J gave up 2 bases and V 0 bases, and 7 bases lay outside the gene matches. Looked up from germline, CDR1 is SEHNR and CDR2 is FQNEAQ (reference sequence). The CDR3, as DNA: TGTGCCAGCAGCTTAGCGTTCGGTAGCGGGAGTCAAGAGACCCAGTACTTC. As protein: CASSLAFGSGSQETQYF.

The chain has TRBV29-1 and TRBJ2-1; 14 nucleotides align to TRBD2. This CDR3 region has 14 residues. After removal of 5 bases from V and 7 bases from J, the junction contained 4 bases not matched to a gene. CDR1 is SQVTM, CDR2 ANQGSEA, per germline. Here the CDR3 reads CSVLGTSGRNEQFF. The DNA of the CDR3 is TGCAGCGTTCTCGGGACTAGCGGGAGAAATGAGCAGTTCTTC.

The gene calls are TRBV11-1 and TRBJ2-1; D remains ambiguous. Germline CDR1 and CDR2: SGHAT and FQDESV (reference sequence). This CDR3 comprises 13 residues. The CDR3 reads CTNSFGTDSEQFF. The CDR3 DNA sequence: TGTACCAACAGCTTCGGCACGGATAGTGAGCAGTTCTTC.

As to this clonotype: Relative to the germline gene, one junction end is altered; a read error may explain this. CDR3 sequence: CASCLTKSRNTGELFF. CDR3 in DNA: TGCGCCAGCTGCTTGACCAAAAGCAGGAACACCGGGGAGCTGTTTTTT. The chain carries TRBV5-1 and TRBJ2-2; the D is unclear. Germline lookup yields CDR1 SGHRS and CDR2 YFSETQ. The CDR3 has 16 residues.

As regards this clonotype: Germline and junction disagree at one end, which may indicate a read error. The chain carries TRBV11-2 and TRBJ2-1; 7 bases fit TRBD1. This CDR3 contains 17 residues. Germline V gene data show CDR1 as SGHAT and CDR2 as FQNNGV. CDR3 loop: CVSSLTHGPGYRGEQFF. CDR3 nucleotides: TGTGTCAGCAGCTTAACCCACGGACCGGGGTACAGGGGTGAGCAATTCTTC.

This clonotype was seen many times. V and J are TRBV14 and TRBJ2-2; the D is unclear. Trimming stripped 1 base from V and 0 bases from J, with 9 bases between. The CDR3 contains 16 residues. Per the germline V gene, CDR1 is SGHDN and CDR2 is FVKESK. The chain's CDR3 is CASSQAMAANTGELFF. CDR3 DNA sequence: TGTGCCAGCAGCCAAGCAATGGCCGCGAACACCGGGGAGCTGTTTTTT. The complete variable domain, with remaining parts taken from reference TRBV14 and TRBJ2-2, reads EAGVTQFPSHSVIEKGQTVTLRCDPISGHDNLYWYRRVMGKEIKFLLHFVKESKQDESGMPNNRFLAERTGGTYSTLKVQPAELEDSGVYFCASSQAMAANTGELFFGEGSRLTVL.